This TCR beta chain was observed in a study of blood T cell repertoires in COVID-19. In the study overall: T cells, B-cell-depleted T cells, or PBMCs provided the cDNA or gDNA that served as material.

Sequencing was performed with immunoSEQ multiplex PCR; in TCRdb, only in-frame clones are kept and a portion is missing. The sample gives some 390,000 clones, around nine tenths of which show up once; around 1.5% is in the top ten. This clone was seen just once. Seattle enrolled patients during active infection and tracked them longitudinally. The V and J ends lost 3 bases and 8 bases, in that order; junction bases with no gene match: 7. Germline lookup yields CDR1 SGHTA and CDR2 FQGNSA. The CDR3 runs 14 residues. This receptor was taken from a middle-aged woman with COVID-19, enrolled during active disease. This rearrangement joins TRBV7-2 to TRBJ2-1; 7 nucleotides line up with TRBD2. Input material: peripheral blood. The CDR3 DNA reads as TGTGCCAGCAGCTTTAGGGAGGGTGGAGATGAGCAGTTCTTC. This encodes CASSFREGGDEQFF. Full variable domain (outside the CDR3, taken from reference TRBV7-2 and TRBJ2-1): GAGVSQSPSNKVTEKGKDVELRCDPISGHTALYWYRQSLGQGLEFLIYFQGNSAPDKSGLPSDRFSAERTGGSVSTLTIQRTQQEDSAVYLCASSFREGGDEQFFGPGTRLTVL.